This T cell receptor (beta chain) comes out of a study of radiotherapy plus CTLA-4 blockade in lung cancer. Across the whole study: With 31% of patients having disease control, objective responses were seen in approximately 17%. Study-level points and caveats: In blood, TCR clones derived from the tumor expanded after radiotherapy plus ipilimumab.

CDR1 is SGHRS and CDR2 is YFSETQ in the germline V gene. This CDR3 comprises 15 residues. The V and J ends lost 4 bases and 4 bases, in that order; junction bases with no gene match: 7. This clone was observed a few times. Its antigen is unknown. Patients had chemo-refractory metastatic non-small-cell lung cancer and received focal radiation plus CTLA-4 blockade that used ipilimumab. Some clones are missing from TCRdb's copy, which holds only in-frame ones; the method was immunoSEQ multiplex PCR. The data show around 37,000 clones, 72% seen once. The material was peripheral blood, obtained from a patient treated with radiotherapy plus ipilimumab. The receptor's source is a human donor with non-small cell lung cancer who had stable disease on radiotherapy plus ipilimumab. The V gene is TRBV5-1, the J gene TRBJ1-2; 10 nucleotides line up with TRBD1. The CDR3: CASSKGTGDTYGYTF. The DNA for the CDR3 is TGCGCCAGCAGCAAGGGGACAGGGGATACCTATGGCTACACCTTC.